The rows below give T cell receptor beta chains drawn from one sample of a study of blood T cell repertoires in COVID-19. Sequencing used immunoSEQ multiplex PCR; TCRdb keeps in-frame clones, though not all of them. The sample contains about 130,000 clones, 87% of which appear only once. Material: peripheral blood. These receptors came from a man between 45 and 60 years old with active COVID-19. CDR3s include the opening cysteine and the closing phenylalanine or tryptophan. A D gene is named only where the DNA matches it firmly. Only some rows state a clone size, as once, few, many or a class for expanded clones.

j_call: TRBJ1-5
d_call: -
v_call: TRBV4-2
clone_size: -
cdr3_nt: TGTGCCAGCAGCTCGGACACGAATCAGCCCCAGCATTTT
cdr3_aa: CASSSDTNQPQHF

j_call: TRBJ2-7
d_call: TRBD2
v_call: TRBV27
clone_size: -
cdr3_nt: TGTGCCAGCAGTTTATCGGGATGGGACTACTCCTACGAGCAGTACTTC
cdr3_aa: CASSLSGWDYSYEQYF

j_call: TRBJ2-3
d_call: TRBD2
v_call: TRBV7-2
clone_size: -
cdr3_nt: TGTGCCAGCAGCCCTCTAGCGGGGGGGCCAGGGACGCAGTATTTT
cdr3_aa: CASSPLAGGPGTQYF

j_call: TRBJ2-1
d_call: -
v_call: TRBV6-6
clone_size: -
cdr3_nt: TGTGCCAGCGGGACACCAACCTACAATGAGCAGTTCTTC
cdr3_aa: CASGTPTYNEQFF

j_call: TRBJ1-1
d_call: -
v_call: TRBV5-5
clone_size: -
cdr3_nt: TGTGCCAGCAGCCAATCAGGGGCCACTGAAGCTTTCTTT
cdr3_aa: CASSQSGATEAFF

j_call: TRBJ2-3
d_call: -
v_call: TRBV2
clone_size: -
cdr3_nt: TGTGCCAGCACCATTCTACCTCCCCAAGATACGCAGTATTTT
cdr3_aa: CASTILPPQDTQYF

j_call: TRBJ2-7
d_call: -
v_call: TRBV6-5
clone_size: -
cdr3_nt: TGTGCCAGCAGGCTTAGCCGGGACACCTCCTACGAGCAGTACTTC
cdr3_aa: CASRLSRDTSYEQYF

j_call: TRBJ2-7
d_call: TRBD1
v_call: TRBV2
clone_size: -
cdr3_nt: TGTGCCACCGCCCAGACAGGGGCCGAGCAGTACTTC
cdr3_aa: CATAQTGAEQYF

j_call: TRBJ2-7
d_call: -
v_call: TRBV5-5
clone_size: few
cdr3_nt: TGTGCCAGCGGACAGTGGAGCTCCTACGAGCAGTACTTC
cdr3_aa: CASGQWSSYEQYF

j_call: TRBJ2-5
d_call: TRBD2
v_call: TRBV3-1/TRBV3-2
clone_size: -
cdr3_nt: TGTGCCAGCAGCCAAGGAGCGGGGAGAGGGGAGACCCAGTACTTC
cdr3_aa: CASSQGAGRGETQYF

j_call: TRBJ2-7
d_call: -
v_call: TRBV5-1
clone_size: few
cdr3_nt: TGCGCCAGCAGCCCGACAGTTTCCACCTACGAGCAGTACTTC
cdr3_aa: CASSPTVSTYEQYF

j_call: TRBJ2-3
d_call: TRBD2
v_call: TRBV6-1
clone_size: -
cdr3_nt: TGTGCCAGCAGTGAAGTAGTAGGCGGGGGGGCAGATACGCAGTATTTT
cdr3_aa: CASSEVVGGGADTQYF

j_call: TRBJ2-2
d_call: TRBD2
v_call: TRBV4-1
clone_size: -
cdr3_nt: TGCGCCAGCAGCCCCGGACTAGCGGGGCGGACCGGGGAGCTGTTTTTT
cdr3_aa: CASSPGLAGRTGELFF

j_call: TRBJ1-6
d_call: TRBD1
v_call: TRBV5-4
clone_size: -
cdr3_nt: TGTGCCAGCAGCTTGGAGGGGGCGAATTCACCCCTCCACTTT
cdr3_aa: CASSLEGANSPLHF

j_call: TRBJ2-1
d_call: -
v_call: TRBV28
clone_size: -
cdr3_nt: TGTGCCAGCAGTCGCACCGGGACACGATACAATGAGCAGTTCTTC
cdr3_aa: CASSRTGTRYNEQFF

j_call: TRBJ2-1
d_call: TRBD2
v_call: TRBV9
clone_size: -
cdr3_nt: TGTGCCAGCAGCGTAGCGGGGGGGTGGAATGAGCAGTTCTTC
cdr3_aa: CASSVAGGWNEQFF

j_call: TRBJ1-5
d_call: -
v_call: TRBV5-4
clone_size: -
cdr3_nt: TGTGCCAGCAGCTTGGCAGGGGTCGGTCAGCCCCAGCATTTT
cdr3_aa: CASSLAGVGQPQHF

j_call: TRBJ1-5
d_call: -
v_call: TRBV6-5
clone_size: -
cdr3_nt: TGTGCCAGCGAGATTAATTGGTACGGGAATCAGCCCCAGCATTTT
cdr3_aa: CASEINWYGNQPQHF

j_call: TRBJ1-2
d_call: TRBD1
v_call: TRBV6-5
clone_size: -
cdr3_nt: TGTGCCAGCGCCAACAGGGGGCAGCTTGGCTACACCTTC
cdr3_aa: CASANRGQLGYTF

j_call: TRBJ2-7
d_call: -
v_call: TRBV5-5
clone_size: -
cdr3_nt: TGTGCCAGCAGCTTGGGACAGGGAGGACGCTACGAGCAGTACTTC
cdr3_aa: CASSLGQGGRYEQYF

j_call: TRBJ2-7
d_call: -
v_call: TRBV5-1
clone_size: -
cdr3_nt: TGCGCCAGCCGCGAAATAACGGTTTCCTACGAGCAGTACTTC
cdr3_aa: CASREITVSYEQYF

j_call: TRBJ1-1
d_call: -
v_call: TRBV6-4
clone_size: -
cdr3_nt: TGTGCCAGCAGTGAAATGCCTATTTGGGGCGCTTTCACTGAAGCTTTCTTT
cdr3_aa: CASSEMPIWGAFTEAFF

j_call: TRBJ2-7
d_call: -
v_call: TRBV19
clone_size: -
cdr3_nt: TGTGCCAGTAGTATCTTAACCGACAGCTCCTACGAGCAGTACTTC
cdr3_aa: CASSILTDSSYEQYF

j_call: TRBJ2-1
d_call: TRBD2
v_call: TRBV5-1
clone_size: -
cdr3_nt: TGCGCCAGCGTTAACTTAGCGGGGGCAGTCGATGAGCAGTTCTTC
cdr3_aa: CASVNLAGAVDEQFF

j_call: TRBJ2-2
d_call: TRBD2
v_call: TRBV6-5
clone_size: -
cdr3_nt: TGTGCCAGCAGCTGGACTAGCGGGGGGCCCGGGGAGCTGTTTTTT
cdr3_aa: CASSWTSGGPGELFF

j_call: TRBJ2-2
d_call: TRBD1
v_call: TRBV5-6
clone_size: -
cdr3_nt: TGTGCCAGCAGCTACAGCAAGGACAGGGAAAGGACCGGGGAGCTGTTTTTT
cdr3_aa: CASSYSKDRERTGELFF

j_call: TRBJ2-7
d_call: -
v_call: TRBV5-1
clone_size: -
cdr3_nt: TGCGCCAGCAGAGGGGTCGATTTAGCCTACGAGCAGTACTTC
cdr3_aa: CASRGVDLAYEQYF

j_call: TRBJ2-1
d_call: TRBD2
v_call: TRBV7-2
clone_size: -
cdr3_nt: TGTGCCAGCAGCTTAGTCCGACTAGCGGGGGGCCCCTACAATGAGCAGTTCTTC
cdr3_aa: CASSLVRLAGGPYNEQFF

j_call: TRBJ2-2
d_call: -
v_call: TRBV4-1
clone_size: -
cdr3_nt: TGCGCCAGCAGCCAAGATGTGGGCTATGCCGGGGAGCTGTTTTTT
cdr3_aa: CASSQDVGYAGELFF

j_call: TRBJ2-1
d_call: -
v_call: TRBV12-3/TRBV12-4
clone_size: -
cdr3_nt: TGTGCCAGCAGTTTGGGGCGAACTAATGAGCAGTTCTTC
cdr3_aa: CASSLGRTNEQFF

j_call: TRBJ1-2
d_call: -
v_call: TRBV18
clone_size: -
cdr3_nt: TGTGCCAGCTCACCACCTATGGGAGAAGGGGGCTACACCTTC
cdr3_aa: CASSPPMGEGGYTF

j_call: TRBJ2-7
d_call: -
v_call: TRBV4-3
clone_size: once
cdr3_nt: TGCGCCAGCAGCCAAGAAGCCCCCCCCCATAGCGAGCAGTACTTC
cdr3_aa: CASSQEAPPHSEQYF

j_call: TRBJ2-7
d_call: -
v_call: TRBV4-3
clone_size: -
cdr3_nt: TGCGCCAGCAGCCAAGATGGTCCTTCACAGGGTTCCTACGAGCAGTACTTC
cdr3_aa: CASSQDGPSQGSYEQYF

j_call: TRBJ2-3
d_call: TRBD2
v_call: TRBV13
clone_size: -
cdr3_nt: TGTGCCAGCAGCCTCGGACTAGCGGGGGCAGATACGCAGTATTTT
cdr3_aa: CASSLGLAGADTQYF

j_call: TRBJ2-7
d_call: -
v_call: TRBV7-2
clone_size: once
cdr3_nt: TGTGCCAGCAGCTTACCCGGGACCTACGAGCAGTACTTC
cdr3_aa: CASSLPGTYEQYF

j_call: TRBJ1-1
d_call: -
v_call: TRBV19
clone_size: -
cdr3_nt: TGTGCCAGTAGTGTCAGACAGGCCAGGGCTGCTGAAGCTTTCTTT
cdr3_aa: CASSVRQARAAEAFF

j_call: TRBJ1-5
d_call: -
v_call: TRBV6-5
clone_size: once
cdr3_nt: TGTGCCAGCAGGAGGACAGCAAGTAGCAATCAGCCCCAGCATTTT
cdr3_aa: CASRRTASSNQPQHF

j_call: TRBJ1-2
d_call: -
v_call: TRBV21-1
clone_size: -
cdr3_nt: TGTGCCAGCAGCAAAGTGTCGAAAAACCGCGGGGGAAAAGATGGCTACACCTTC
cdr3_aa: CASSKVSKNRGGKDGYTF

j_call: TRBJ1-3
d_call: -
v_call: TRBV19
clone_size: -
cdr3_nt: TGTGCCAGTAGTATTTTGCGACGGGGAGATGGAAACACCATATATTTT
cdr3_aa: CASSILRRGDGNTIYF

j_call: TRBJ2-3
d_call: -
v_call: TRBV7-9
clone_size: -
cdr3_nt: TGTGCCAGCAGCTTAGCGGGCGGGGATACGCAGTATTTT
cdr3_aa: CASSLAGGDTQYF

j_call: TRBJ2-1
d_call: -
v_call: TRBV7-9
clone_size: -
cdr3_nt: TGTGCCAGCAGCTGGCGGGGAGCGGGCAATGAGCAGTTCTTC
cdr3_aa: CASSWRGAGNEQFF

j_call: TRBJ1-2
d_call: TRBD1
v_call: TRBV9
clone_size: -
cdr3_nt: TGTGCCAGCAGCGTGACAGGGAGTGGATTATATGGCTACACCTTC
cdr3_aa: CASSVTGSGLYGYTF

j_call: TRBJ1-1
d_call: -
v_call: TRBV5-4
clone_size: once
cdr3_nt: TGTGCCAGCAGCTCGGGGGGGGTCAGGACCCCGGCGAACACTGAAGCTTTCTTT
cdr3_aa: CASSSGGVRTPANTEAFF

j_call: TRBJ1-3
d_call: -
v_call: TRBV6-1
clone_size: once
cdr3_nt: TGTGCCAGCAGTGAATTCGGGGGGGGAAACACCATATATTTT
cdr3_aa: CASSEFGGGNTIYF

j_call: TRBJ1-2
d_call: TRBD1
v_call: TRBV6-5
clone_size: -
cdr3_nt: TGTGCCAGCAGTTATGGACAGGGGAATGGCTACACCTTC
cdr3_aa: CASSYGQGNGYTF

j_call: TRBJ2-7
d_call: -
v_call: TRBV7-9
clone_size: -
cdr3_nt: TGTGCCAGCAGCCTCGGGGGGCTTTCGGACGAGCAGTACTTC
cdr3_aa: CASSLGGLSDEQYF